This T cell receptor (beta chain) is drawn from a study of regulatory T cells in long-lasting Graves disease. CDR1 and CDR2 (germline): SGHAT, FQNNGV. The CDR3 runs to 14 residues. In building TCR beta libraries, iRepertoire HTBI primers were used together with Arm-PCR of CDR3 regions. Via MiXCR, TCRdb re-called the multiplex PCR reads, giving one row per CDR3 protein. The repertoire holds around 360,000 distinct CDR3 sequences, with about 16% as singletons. About this clonotype: At one end the junction does not follow the germline gene, possibly because of a read error.

Time point specified: newly diagnosed GD, antithyroid drugs for less than 3 months. RNA from PBMCs was the source of the TCR library. The same data also contributed to another study, on T cells in Graves' hyperthyroidism and ophthalmopathy.

The chain uses TRBV11-2 and TRBJ2-1, with a tentative D call TRBD1 (5 bases). This clonotype originated in a woman aged 18-30 years with Graves disease. The starting material was peripheral blood mononuclear cells (PBMCs), obtained at new diagnosis, from a patient treated with antithyroid drugs. The chain's CDR3 is CACSLVGAYNEQFF. CDR3 coding DNA: TGTGCCTGCAGCTTAGTAGGGGCGTACAATGAACAGTTCTTC.